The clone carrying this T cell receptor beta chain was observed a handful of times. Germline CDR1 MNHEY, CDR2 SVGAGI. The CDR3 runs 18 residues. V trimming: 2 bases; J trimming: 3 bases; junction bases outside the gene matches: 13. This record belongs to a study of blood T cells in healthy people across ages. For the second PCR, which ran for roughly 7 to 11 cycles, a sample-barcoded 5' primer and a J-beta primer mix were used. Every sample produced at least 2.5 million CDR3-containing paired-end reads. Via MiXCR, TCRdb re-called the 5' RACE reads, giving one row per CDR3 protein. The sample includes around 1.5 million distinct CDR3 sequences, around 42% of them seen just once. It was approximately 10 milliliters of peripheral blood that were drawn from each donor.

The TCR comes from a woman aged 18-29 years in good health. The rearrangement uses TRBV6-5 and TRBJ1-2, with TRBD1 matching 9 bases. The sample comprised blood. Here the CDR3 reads CASSYPRTGARGDYGYTF. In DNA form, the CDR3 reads TGTGCCAGCAGTTACCCACGGACAGGGGCCCGGGGTGACTATGGCTACACCTTC.